This passage covers 15 T cell receptor beta chains from one sample sequenced in a study of CD8 T cells in ankylosing spondylitis. TCRdb called the 5' RACE reads again in MiXCR, with one record for every CDR3 protein. The sample consists of some 39,000 distinct CDR3 sequences, more than 9.5% of them appearing once. Sequences were obtained from synovial fluid, either unsorted or a sorted T cell fraction (not recorded which). The receptor source for this set is a male donor with ankylosing spondylitis.

There are many counts of this clonotype. This chain uses TRBV5-1 with TRBJ2-4; possible D gene TRBD2, 5 bases. Germline CDR1 and CDR2: SGHRS and YFSETQ. CDR3 length equals 15 residues. The V end lost 0 bases, the J end lost 8 bases, and 15 bases lay between the germline ends. The chain's CDR3 is CASSLALLKGDIQYF. In nucleotides, the CDR3 is TGCGCCAGCAGCTTGGCACTCCTCAAGGGAGACATTCAGTACTTC.

V and J are TRBV6-2 or TRBV6-3 and TRBJ2-5, with 7 bases aligning to TRBD1. CDR3 length equals 13 residues. V lost 4 bases and J lost 3; bases outside the gene matches: 2. The germline CDR1 and CDR2 sequences are MNHEY and SVGEGT. CDR3 coding DNA: TGTGCCAGCAGTTGGCAGGGGGAAGAGACCCAGTACTTC. It codes for CASSWQGEETQYF.

Points on this clonotype: A read error may be the cause here, since a much bigger clone is one base away. The V call is TRBV27, the J call TRBJ2-3, with D hard to call. CDR1 is MNHEY and CDR2 is SMNVEV in the germline V gene (reference sequence). The CDR3 covers 10 residues. The CDR3 DNA sequence: TGTGCCAGCGGCACTTTTACGCAGTGTTTT. It specifies CASGTFTQCF.

There are many counts of this clonotype. V and J are TRBV24-1 and TRBJ1-1; 9 nucleotides line up with TRBD1. This CDR3 contains 14 residues. Trimming at V came to 3 bases and at J to 3 bases, leaving 1 base not matched to a gene. Germline V gives CDR1 KGHDR, CDR2 SFDVKD. The CDR3 is CATSDTGGHTEAFF. The CDR3 DNA reads as TGTGCCACCAGTGATACAGGGGGCCACACTGAAGCTTTCTTT.

The chain employs TRBV18 and TRBJ2-1, with D possibly matching TRBD2 (5 bases). Germline V gives CDR1 KGHSH, CDR2 LQKENI. The CDR3 runs to 17 residues. V lost 6 bases and J lost 1, with 19 bases in between. DNA for the CDR3: TGTGCCAGCTCCCAAGCCCCCGGACTTCAGTCCTACAATGAGCAGTTCTTC. This gives the protein CASSQAPGLQSYNEQFF.

This rearrangement joins TRBV5-1 to TRBJ2-3; 7 bases fit TRBD2. V gave up 4 bases and J gave up 5 bases; unmatched junction bases: 7. The germline V gene has CDR1 SGHRS and CDR2 YFSETQ. The CDR3 sequence is 14 residues long. The CDR3 DNA sequence: TGCGCCAGCAGCCGGGGGGTAGGGTTAGATACGCAGTATTTT. Amino acid sequence: CASSRGVGLDTQYF. The whole variable domain, remainder taken from reference TRBV5-1 and TRBJ2-3, is KAGVTQTPRYLIKTRGQQVTLSCSPISGHRSVSWYQQTPGQGLQFLFEYFSETQRNKGNFPGRFSGRQFSNSRSEMNVSTLELGDSALYLCASSRGVGLDTQYFGPGTRLTVL.

This clonotype was seen only a few times. This sequence joins TRBV6-6 and TRBJ2-5; D unclear. V dropped 8 bases and J dropped 2 bases, with 12 bases sitting between them. Germline lookup yields CDR1 MNHNY and CDR2 SVGAGI (reference sequence). The CDR3 length is 13 residues. The CDR3 region has the DNA TGTGCCAGCGGAAAGACATATCAAGAGACCCAGTACTTC. It encodes CASGKTYQETQYF.

This clonotype occurred a few times. This chain connects TRBV11-2 to TRBJ2-1, with D possibly TRBD1 on 6 matching bases. Per germline, CDR1 SGHAT and CDR2 FQNNGV. V gave up 5 bases and J gave up 2 bases, with 13 bases separating them. The CDR3 has 15 residues. This CDR3 is CASSAQGQAYNEQFF. CDR3 sequence (DNA): TGTGCCAGCAGCGCTCAGGGGCAGGCCTACAATGAGCAGTTCTTC.

The chain combines TRBV7-3 with TRBJ2-3; tentatively, D is TRBD2 (6 bases). The CDR3 is 16 residues long. From germline, CDR1 is SGHTA and CDR2 FQGTGA. Trimming took off 1 base at V and 1 base at J, with 12 bases between the two ends. The CDR3 is CASSLNGGMGTDTQYF. The CDR3 region has the DNA TGTGCCAGCAGCTTAAACGGCGGGATGGGCACAGATACGCAGTATTTT.

This clonotype was picked up many times. The V and J genes are TRBV7-2 and TRBJ2-7; D gene uncertain. The CDR3 runs 13 residues. V lost 5 bases, J lost 0 bases, and 8 bases lay in between. The germline CDR1 and CDR2 sequences are SGHTA and FQGNSA. The CDR3, as DNA: TGTGCCAGCAGCCTGACACCCTCCTACGAGCAGTACTTC. Its protein product is CASSLTPSYEQYF.

This clonotype was observed at least ten times. In nucleotides, the CDR3 is TGCAGTGCCAGGACTAGCGGGTCCGAGCAGTACTTC. Its translation is CSARTSGSEQYF. V usage is TRBV20-1 and J usage is TRBJ2-7; 11 nucleotides line up with TRBD2. The CDR3 is made up of 12 amino acids. Germline trimming cut 6 bases from V and 6 bases from J; bases unmatched to any gene: 4. Per the germline V gene, CDR1 is DFQATT and CDR2 is SNEGSKA (reference sequence).

This clonotype has at least ten counts. This chain joins TRBV3-1 and TRBJ2-3; 7 bases are a match to TRBD2. Germline lookup yields CDR1 LGHDT and CDR2 YNNKEL (reference sequence). The J segment lost 4 bases and the V segment lost 1 base, leaving 8 bases of the junction unmatched. The CDR3 spans 16 residues. The DNA of the CDR3 is TGTGCCAGCAGCCAAGTCTTGGGGGGGAATGCAGATACGCAGTATTTT. Amino acid sequence: CASSQVLGGNADTQYF.

This clonotype showed up many times. J is TRBJ2-3 and V is TRBV29-1; the D is unclear. Germline CDR1 is SQVTM and CDR2 is ANQGSEA. V was cut by 4 bases and J by 5 bases, with 7 bases left in between. CDR3 size: 11 residues. CDR3 in DNA: TGCAGCGTTGCTAGGGTAGATACGCAGTATTTT. It encodes CSVARVDTQYF.

Of note for this clonotype: A much larger clonotype is one base distant, so this may be a read error. The V gene is TRBV6-4, the J gene TRBJ2-5, with 8 positions matching TRBD2. CDR3 size: 14 residues. CDR1 is MRHNA and CDR2 is SNTAGT in the germline V gene. The CDR3 coding sequence is TGTGCCAGCAGCTCAGGAGCGGGAGAAGAGACCCAGAACTTC. Protein product: CASSSGAGEETQNF.

This clonotype has just a few counts. The chain has TRBV5-1 and TRBJ2-5, with 7 positions matching TRBD1. CDR3 length: 14 residues. V lost 3 bases to trimming and J lost 1 base; unmatched junction nucleotides: 3. Looked up from germline, CDR1 is SGHRS and CDR2 is YFSETQ. For the CDR3, the DNA is TGCGCCAGCAGCTCACAGGGGACCCAAGAGACCCAGTACTTC. This sequence encodes CASSSQGTQETQYF.